The clone carrying this T cell receptor beta chain appeared once. The data were taken from a study of blood T cell repertoires in COVID-19. Study as a whole: There were acute and convalescent COVID-19 samples, and they came from the United States, Italy and Spain. Sample material is recorded as cDNA or gDNA derived from T cells, B-cell-depleted T cells, or PBMCs.

The CDR3 runs 14 residues. The germline V and J ends were trimmed by 3 bases and 7 bases, with 12 bases remaining between them. Looked up from germline, CDR1 is LNHDA and CDR2 is SQIVND (reference sequence). Clones were sequenced by immunoSEQ multiplex PCR, and TCRdb holds only the in-frame ones, with some missing. The sample records a few hundred thousand clones, approximately 88% being singletons. The sequence came from a young woman who had recovered from COVID-19. The chain uses TRBV19 and TRBJ1-4; D is ambiguous. Source material: PBMCs or T cells enriched from blood (not recorded which). The CDR3 loop reads CASSIRGGGEKLFF. CDR3 in DNA: TGTGCCAGTAGTATTAGAGGTGGTGGTGAAAAACTGTTTTTT.